A selection of T cell receptor beta chains follows, all from one sample in a study of T cell clonotyping in hematopoietic cell transplantation. Libraries were prepared by immunoSEQ multiplex PCR; TCRdb keeps only in-frame clonotypes and omits some of them. Among about 9,000 clones listed, more than 60% were seen once. This sample comprised peripheral blood mononuclear cells, obtained before stem cell transplant. Every receptor here comes from a man aged 55 to 70 with acute myeloid leukemia. Some clones in this sample may be carry-over from other donors' samples. Each CDR3 is given with its conserved first and last residue. The order of the fields is J gene, V gene, D gene, clone size, CDR3 protein, CDR3 DNA. The D gene is left open where the match is weak. Expanded clones get a size class; other rows say once, few or many, or leave the size out.

TRBJ1-2	TRBV9	.	.	CASSVGARGGGYTF	TGTGCCAGCAGCGTAGGGGCCCGGGGTGGTGGCTACACCTTC
TRBJ2-1	TRBV9	.	few	CASSVQSSYNEQFF	TGTGCCAGCAGCGTCCAAAGCTCCTACAATGAGCAGTTCTTC
TRBJ2-5	TRBV20-1	.	.	CSGSLNHF	TGCAGTGGGTCCCTGAACCACTTC
TRBJ1-1	TRBV7-2	.	.	CASSLVSRNTEAFF	TGTGCCAGCAGCTTAGTGTCTAGGAACACTGAAGCTTTCTTT
TRBJ2-7	TRBV5-1	TRBD1	.	CASSNAPGQGYEQYF	TGCGCCAGCAGTAACGCCCCGGGACAGGGGTACGAGCAGTACTTC
TRBJ2-3	TRBV5-6	TRBD2	.	CASSKRTSVSTDTQYF	TGTGCCAGCAGCAAACGGACTAGCGTTAGCACAGATACGCAGTATTTT
TRBJ2-7	TRBV29-1	.	.	CSVEVQRRDGEQYF	TGCAGCGTTGAGGTTCAAAGACGGGACGGGGAGCAGTACTTC
TRBJ2-7	TRBV9	.	.	CASSVGGGTYEQYF	TGTGCCAGCAGCGTAGGCGGCGGGACCTACGAGCAGTACTTC
TRBJ2-5	TRBV27	.	.	CASSVSRTDQETQYF	TGTGCCAGCAGCGTTAGCAGAACCGACCAAGAGACCCAGTACTTC
TRBJ1-2	TRBV19	TRBD1	.	CASSATQGYYGYTF	TGTGCCAGCTCTGCTACACAGGGGTATTATGGCTACACCTTC
TRBJ2-2	TRBV5-1	.	few	CASSFVGTGTGELFF	TGCGCCAGCAGCTTTGTGGGGACGGGCACCGGGGAGCTGTTTTTT
TRBJ2-3	TRBV30	.	once	CAWRAGADTQYF	TGTGCCTGGAGGGCAGGGGCAGATACGCAGTATTTT
TRBJ2-5	TRBV7-3	TRBD2	.	CASSSVSGETQYF	TGTGCCAGCAGCTCGGTTAGCGGGGAGACCCAGTACTTC
TRBJ1-2	TRBV6-4	TRBD1	.	CASRGDSVYGYTF	TGTGCCAGCAGGGGGGACAGCGTCTATGGCTACACCTTC
TRBJ2-2	TRBV4-1	.	few	CASSQDWGNTGELFF	TGCGCCAGCAGCCAAGATTGGGGGAACACCGGGGAGCTGTTTTTT
TRBJ1-6	TRBV7-2	.	few	CASSLREARDSPLHF	TGTGCCAGCAGCTTAAGGGAGGCCAGGGATTCACCCCTCCACTTT
TRBJ2-2	TRBV30	.	.	CAWSVGSLSGELFF	TGTGCCTGGAGTGTGGGCAGTTTGTCCGGGGAGCTGTTTTTT
TRBJ2-1	TRBV7-2	TRBD2	.	CASSAGLAGHNEQFF	TGTGCCAGCAGCGCCGGACTAGCGGGACACAATGAGCAGTTCTTC
TRBJ1-1	TRBV5-1	TRBD1	.	CASSSTGGRTEAFF	TGCGCCAGCAGCTCAACAGGGGGTCGAACTGAAGCTTTCTTT
TRBJ1-1	TRBV5-1	TRBD1	.	CASTAQGMNTEAFF	TGCGCCAGCACCGCACAGGGGATGAACACTGAAGCTTTCTTT
TRBJ2-7	TRBV19	.	once	CASSIRFFQNTPYEQYF	TGTGCCAGTAGTATACGATTTTTTCAAAATACCCCTTACGAGCAGTACTTC
TRBJ2-5	TRBV11-2	TRBD2	once	CATSPGLAGARQETQYF	TGTGCCACCAGTCCGGGACTAGCGGGAGCGCGGCAAGAGACCCAGTACTTC
TRBJ2-3	TRBV5-1	.	.	CASSREGKRGDTQYF	TGCGCCAGCAGCCGCGAGGGGAAAAGAGGAGATACGCAGTATTTT
TRBJ1-2	TRBV30	TRBD1	.	CAWATGQGGWDGYTF	TGTGCCTGGGCGACCGGACAGGGAGGATGGGATGGCTACACCTTC
TRBJ1-4	TRBV30	.	.	CAWSPPPAGLGHPREKLFF	TGTGCCTGGAGTCCCCCCCCGGCAGGGCTAGGGCATCCTCGTGAAAAACTGTTTTTT
TRBJ2-7	TRBV28	TRBD2	.	CASRQPGLRYEQYF	TGTGCCAGCAGGCAACCGGGACTACGGTACGAGCAGTACTTC
TRBJ1-5	TRBV6-5	.	.	CASSYSLNQPQHF	TGTGCCAGCAGTTACTCGTTGAATCAGCCCCAGCATTTT
TRBJ2-1	TRBV6-4	TRBD2	few	CASSDTSEGYNEQFF	TGTGCCAGCAGTGATACTAGCGAAGGATACAATGAGCAGTTCTTC
TRBJ2-7	TRBV7-9	.	.	CASSLGQLNYEQYF	TGTGCCAGCAGCTTAGGACAGCTGAACTACGAGCAGTACTTC
TRBJ2-5	TRBV11-2	.	once	CASSSETQYF	TGTGCCAGCAGCTCTGAGACCCAGTACTTC
TRBJ1-5	TRBV2	.	once	CASSEWNLGAGNQPQHF	TGTGCCAGCAGTGAATGGAATCTCGGGGCAGGGAATCAGCCCCAGCATTTT
TRBJ2-3	TRBV11-3	TRBD2	.	CASSLGWTSGGDTQYF	TGTGCCAGCAGCCTCGGGTGGACTAGCGGGGGAGATACGCAGTATTTT
TRBJ2-1	TRBV9	.	.	CASSVVWGAYNEQFF	TGTGCCAGCAGCGTAGTCTGGGGAGCCTACAATGAGCAGTTCTTC